The 24 T cell receptor beta chains presented below share a single source sample, sequenced in a study of tumor-infiltrating lymphocytes in primary liver carcinoma. A constant-region primer primed TCR beta cDNA synthesis from 450 to 550 ng of total RNA. What produced the TCR beta libraries was three nested multiplex PCR rounds using slightly modified ARM-PCR. Researchers ran the first two PCR rounds for roughly 10 cycles each with TRBV1-TRBV30 forward primers and a C-beta reverse primer. TCRdb itself ran the multiplex PCR reads through MiXCR, one entry per CDR3 protein. Of under 200,000 distinct CDR3 sequences in the sample, 65% were seen once. Blood RNA originated from unsorted whole blood, with germline DNA additionally extracted. Material: peripheral blood. The source of these receptors is a woman aged 55-70 years with primary liver carcinoma and hepatitis B virus infection.

V usage is TRBV7-3 and J usage is TRBJ1-1; a weak D match, TRBD1 (5 bases). CDR1 SGHTA and CDR2 FQGTGA come from the germline V gene. The ends were cut back, 0 bases at V and 4 bases at J, with 30 bases in the middle. The CDR3 contains 21 residues. The CDR3 DNA reads TGTGCCAGCAGCTTAACGAGTCGTTGGACAAGGTTTGATTTCCTCCCCACTGAAGCTTTCTTT. It is translated as CASSLTSRWTRFDFLPTEAFF.

In the case of this clonotype: One base away lies a much larger clone, so this may be a sequencing read error. J is TRBJ2-3 and V is TRBV6-1, with 7 bases lining up with TRBD2. Germline-derived CDR1 and CDR2 are MNHNS and SASEGT. This CDR3 spans 15 amino acids. The CDR3 DNA follows: TGTGCCAGCAGACCATTTAGCGGGTACACAGATACGAAGTATTTT. Translating gives CASRPFSGYTDTKYF.

In the case of this clonotype: This may be a read error, as it is one base from a much larger clone. V gene TRBV12-3 or TRBV12-4 combines with J gene TRBJ2-2; D gene unclear. The CDR3 has 13 amino acids. Trimming pared 5 bases from V and 1 base from J, leaving 5 bases between. Written as DNA, the CDR3 is TGTGCCAGCAGTCCCCGGAACACCGGGGAGCTGTTTTTT. This codes for CASSPRNTGELFF.

A note on this clonotype: A read error is possible here, since a much larger clone lies one base away. The V gene is TRBV5-4, the J gene TRBJ2-1; 12 nucleotides match TRBD2. Germline V lookup: CDR1 SGHNT, CDR2 YYREEE (reference sequence). The CDR3 totals 18 residues. CDR3 bases: TGTGCCAGCAGCTTCGTTAGGACTAGCGGGACCCCCTACAATGAGCAGTCCTTC. Translating gives CASSFVRTSGTPYNEQSF.

In regard to this clonotype: It may be a read error: a sequence one base away is much more abundant. The genes are TRBV11-1 and TRBJ2-7; no clear D. The CDR3 spans 13 residues. Germline V gene data show CDR1 as SGHAT and CDR2 as FQDESV (reference sequence). Trimming pared 2 bases from V and 9 bases from J, leaving 14 bases between. Here the CDR3 DNA reads TGTGCCAGCAGCTTACTAATCACTCACGGGCAGTACTTC. Protein sequence: CASSLLITHGQYF.

On this clonotype: No conserved phenylalanine or tryptophan is present at the end of the CDR3, so a read error is the likely explanation. The chain combines TRBV29-1 with TRBJ2-3; tentatively, D is TRBD1 or TRBD2 (6 bases each). From germline, CDR1 is SQVTM and CDR2 ANQGSEA. V dropped 4 bases and J dropped 4 bases, with 12 bases sitting between them. CDR3 length equals 13 residues. The CDR3 loop reads CSVGYRGADTQYI. The CDR3 DNA reads as TGCAGCGTTGGGTATAGGGGGGCAGATACGCAGTATATT.

In its sample, this clonotype was seen many times. V usage is TRBV4-1 and J usage is TRBJ1-5, with no clear D. The length of the CDR3 is 14 residues. Trimming pared 4 bases from V and 9 bases from J, leaving 16 bases between. Germline CDR1 is MGHRA and CDR2 is YSYEKL. The CDR3 DNA follows: TGCGCCAGCAGCCCAATCGAGACGGGTCGGCCCCAGCATTTT. This sequence encodes CASSPIETGRPQHF.

Notes on this clonotype: The conserved phenylalanine or tryptophan is not found at the CDR3 terminus, so this likely reflects a read error. J is TRBJ2-2 and V is TRBV12-3 or TRBV12-4; D unclear. This CDR3 is built from 14 residues. The V end lost 3 bases, the J end lost 4 bases, and 9 bases lay between the germline ends. The CDR3 here is CASSLGSPTGELFL. In DNA, the CDR3 is TGTGCCAGCAGTTTGGGCAGTCCCACCGGGGAGCTGTTTCTT.

This clonotype appeared a single time. No conserved phenylalanine or tryptophan is present at the end of the CDR3, so a read error is the likely explanation. The V call is TRBV29-1, the J call TRBJ1-1; D uncertain. The CDR3 runs 12 residues. Trimming stripped 6 bases from V and 1 base from J, with 9 bases between. Germline V lookup: CDR1 SQVTM, CDR2 ANQGSEA. CDR3 nucleotides: TGCAGCGTCGCTAAGTCGAACACTGAAGCTTTCTCT. This sequence encodes CSVAKSNTEAFS.

As for this clonotype: Lacking the conserved final phenylalanine or tryptophan, this CDR3 likely reflects a read error. The chain combines TRBV6-5 with TRBJ2-1; D not certain. CDR1 is MNHEY and CDR2 is SVGAGI in the germline V gene. The CDR3 has 15 amino acids. CDR3 sequence: CASNYRPAPYNEQFL. The CDR3 DNA is TGTGCCAGCAATTACCGGCCAGCCCCCTACAATGAGCAGTTCCTC.

Comment on this clonotype: This clone may be a read error of a much larger clone one base away. The missing conserved phenylalanine or tryptophan at the end of this CDR3 makes a read error likely. The rearrangement joins TRBV29-1 to TRBJ2-7; 8 bases are shared with TRBD2. CDR1 and CDR2 from the germline V gene are SQVTM and ANQGSEA. This CDR3 contains 15 residues. V lost 1 base, J lost 3 bases, and 8 bases stayed unmatched. The CDR3 loop reads CSVEGGRPPFYEQYL. Here the CDR3 DNA reads TGCAGCGTTGAAGGCGGGAGGCCCCCATTCTACGAGCAGTACTTA.

About this clonotype: This sequence may be a read error, since a much larger clone differs from it by one base. The CDR3 reads CASREAGARYNEQFF. The CDR3 coding sequence is TGTGCCAGCAGGGAAGCGGGAGCACGGTACAATGAGCAGTTCTTC. V is TRBV6-2 or TRBV6-3 and J is TRBJ2-1; TRBD2 matches at 8 bases. The germline CDR1 and CDR2 sequences are MNHEY and SVGEGT. Losses at the gene ends were 6 bases for V and 4 bases for J; bases not matched to a gene: 8. The CDR3 covers 15 residues.

This chain joins TRBV24-1 and TRBJ2-7; 10 positions match TRBD1. Germline V lookup: CDR1 KGHDR, CDR2 SFDVKD. The CDR3 spans 16 residues. Trimming at V came to 5 bases and at J to 1 base, leaving 7 bases not matched to a gene. The CDR3 region is CATSVSGTGDSYEQYF. Written as DNA, the CDR3 is TGTGCCACCAGTGTCTCGGGGACAGGGGATTCCTACGAGCAGTACTTC.

The chain is built from TRBV11-2 and TRBJ1-1; D gene ambiguous. The germline V gene encodes CDR1 SGHAT and CDR2 FQNNGV. The V and J ends lost 5 bases and 5 bases respectively, with 12 bases between them. The CDR3 spans 13 residues. CDR3 DNA sequence: TGTGCCAGCAGCCGGTTAGAGCAGACTGAAGCTTTCTTT. This sequence encodes CASSRLEQTEAFF.

This clonotype was seen a handful of times. One junction end disagrees with the germline gene, perhaps due to a read error. The chain recombines TRBV6-1 with TRBJ2-2, with a weak D call TRBD2 (6 bases). Germline V gives CDR1 MNHNS, CDR2 SASEGT. The CDR3 covers 16 residues. The CDR3 loop reads CASRPGTGLETGVLFF. The CDR3, as DNA: TGTGCCAGCAGGCCAGGGACTGGGCTGGAGACCGGGGTGCTGTTTTTT.

V usage is TRBV2 and J usage is TRBJ2-4; 7 bases are shared with TRBD2. Germline V gene sequence: CDR1 SNHLY, CDR2 FYNNEI. The CDR3 is 15 residues long. The J segment lost 5 bases and the V segment lost 7 bases, leaving 11 bases of the junction unmatched. The CDR3 coding sequence is TGTGCCAGCAAAACTAGCGCGAACCTACAAAACATTCAGTACTTC. Translating it yields CASKTSANLQNIQYF.

Concerning this clonotype: A much larger clone differs from this one at a single base, so this may be a read error. The rearrangement uses TRBV6-5 and TRBJ2-1, with a weak D call TRBD2 (5 bases). Germline lookup yields CDR1 MNHEY and CDR2 SVGAGI. The CDR3 is made up of 12 amino acids. The V and J ends lost 10 bases and 8 bases respectively, with 15 bases between them. In DNA form, the CDR3 reads TGTGCCAACAGCGACACGCGGGATGAGCAGTTCTTC. Its protein is CANSDTRDEQFF.

This clonotype has only a few counts. This chain joins TRBV5-1 and TRBJ2-7, with D unresolved. The CDR3 runs 13 residues. Deletions cut 1 base from V and 6 bases from J, with 11 bases between. Germline-derived CDR1 and CDR2 are SGHRS and YFSETQ. Written as DNA, the CDR3 is TGCGCCAGCAGCTTGAGGGAATCTCCCGAGCAGTACTTC. This gives the protein CASSLRESPEQYF. The full variable domain, completed using reference TRBV5-1 and TRBJ2-7, is KAGVTQTPRYLIKTRGQQVTLSCSPISGHRSVSWYQQTPGQGLQFLFEYFSETQRNKGNFPGRFSGRQFSNSRSEMNVSTLELGDSALYLCASSLRESPEQYFGPGTRLTVT.

This clonotype was recorded at least ten times. The chain recombines TRBV11-3 with TRBJ1-2, with a weak D call TRBD1 (5 bases). CDR1 and CDR2 from the germline V gene are SGHNT and YENEEA. The CDR3 is 13 residues long. Trimming removed 5 bases from V and 0 bases from J, with 7 bases in between. This chain's CDR3 is CASSPDTNYGYTF. The CDR3 coding sequence is TGTGCCAGCAGCCCGGACACTAACTATGGCTACACCTTC.

A word on this clonotype: Since no conserved phenylalanine or tryptophan closes the CDR3, a read error is the likely cause. This chain uses TRBV11-2 with TRBJ2-3; maybe TRBD1 (6 bases). The DNA end lines up better with TRBJ1-5; the J call may be wrong. The germline CDR1 and CDR2 sequences are SGHAT and FQNNGV. The CDR3 length is 18 residues. The CDR3 DNA reads as TGTGCCTGCAGCCCCCGTCGGCAGGGGACTACAAGCACAGATACGCAGCATCTT. Its translation: CACSPRRQGTTSTDTQHL.

Comments on this clonotype: This may be a read error, as it is one base from a much larger clone. This chain uses TRBV5-4 with TRBJ1-5; perhaps TRBD1 as D (5 bases). This CDR3 spans 14 amino acids. V gave up 4 bases and J gave up 4 bases, with 12 bases separating them. Germline V gene sequence: CDR1 SGHNT, CDR2 YYREEE (reference sequence). The chain's CDR3 is CASSHDSGNQPQHF. CDR3 sequence (DNA): TGTGCCAGCAGCCATGACAGTGGGAATCAGCCCCAGCATTTT.

Regarding this clonotype: A junction boundary mismatches the germline segment, possibly from a read error. The rearrangement uses TRBV7-3 and TRBJ2-3; D gene ambiguous. Germline CDR1 reads SGHTA; CDR2 reads FQGTGA. The CDR3 consists of 15 residues. CDR3 nucleotide sequence: TGTGCCAACAGCGCCTCGATAGGTAGCACAGATACGCAGTATTTT. This gives the protein CANSASIGSTDTQYF.

The CDR3 sequence: CSVVSGQLDTEAFF. DNA of the CDR3: TGCAGCGTTGTGTCGGGACAATTGGACACTGAAGCTTTCTTT. This rearrangement joins TRBV29-1 to TRBJ1-1; weak D call: TRBD1 (6 bases). The CDR3 contains 14 residues. CDR1 and CDR2 from the germline V gene are SQVTM and ANQGSEA. V shed 4 bases and J shed 3 bases, with 15 bases lying between them.

This clonotype appeared a single time. The rearrangement links TRBV11-2 to TRBJ2-7; D ambiguous. V was pared by 10 bases and J by 0 bases, with 22 bases between. The CDR3 covers 16 residues. Germline V gene sequence: CDR1 SGHAT, CDR2 FQNNGV. The DNA for the CDR3 is TGTGCCATGAGCTTTTACTCGTCACGGAGCTCCTACGAGCAGTACTTC. Its protein is CAMSFYSSRSSYEQYF.